Given below is one T cell receptor beta chain in context. Its antigen is not identified. The table came from immunoSEQ multiplex PCR; TCRdb's copy has only in-frame clones and leaves some out. Seen here are some 1,900,000 clones, about 95% observed once, and the top ten hold 1% to 1.5%. These data originate in a study of shared clonotypes between healthy human individuals. Study overall: CD4 naive and memory got three plates each, CD8 naive two, CD8 memory one.

General study points: Large sequencing depth failed to make sorted-subset sequencing complete, rarefaction showed. On the whole, naive subsets had larger estimated richness than memory subsets had.

Naive CD8 cells were CD45RO-negative, positively selected for CCR7, excluding terminally differentiated effector memory CD45RA+ cells. There are 17 residues in the CDR3. Trimming cost V 5 bases and J 0 bases, with 17 bases left between them. In germline, CDR1 is SEHNR, CDR2 FQNEAQ (reference sequence). J is TRBJ1-3 and V is TRBV7-9; weak D call: TRBD1 (6 bases). Specimen: naive CD8+ T cells sorted from blood. This TCR was sampled from a young man in good health. The CDR3 coding sequence is TGTGCCAGCAGCCCACTCCGGGACATCTACTCTGGAAACACCATATATTTT. As protein: CASSPLRDIYSGNTIYF.